These 24 T cell receptor beta chains came from one sample sequenced in a study of shared clonotypes between healthy human individuals. The naive CD8 subset, CD45RO-negative cells positively selected for CCR7, excluded terminally differentiated effector memory CD45RA+ cells. Clones were sequenced by immunoSEQ multiplex PCR, and TCRdb holds only the in-frame ones, with some missing. Found here are about 2 million clones, about 95% of them singletons; the top ten hold 0.85% to 1.3%. Sequencing was done on a sample of naive CD8+ T cells sorted from blood. The receptor set was obtained from a man aged 18 to 35 in good health.

On this clone: Different DNA sequences within this sample yield the same CDR3. The chain links TRBV30 to TRBJ2-1; 7 positions match TRBD2. Per the germline V gene, CDR1 is GTSNPN and CDR2 is SVGIG (reference sequence). J was trimmed by 0 bases and V by 2 bases; bases with no gene match: 1. The CDR3 is 14 residues long. The CDR3 coding sequence is TGTGCCTGGAGTCTAGCGGCCTCCTACAATGAGCAGTTCTTC. Amino acid sequence: CAWSLAASYNEQFF.

As concerns this clone: This CDR3 is also generated by other DNA sequences in the sample. V usage is TRBV9 and J usage is TRBJ2-1; D may be TRBD1 (5 bases). This CDR3 has 14 amino acids. V lost 3 bases and J lost 1, with 8 bases in between. Per the germline V gene, CDR1 is SGDLS and CDR2 is YYNGEE. The CDR3 here is CASSGGSSYNEQFF. In nucleotides, the CDR3 is TGTGCCAGCAGCGGGGGCTCGTCCTACAATGAGCAGTTCTTC.

The rearrangement uses TRBV5-1 and TRBJ2-7; the match to TRBD1 covers 9 bases. With V trimmed by 4 bases and J by 5 bases, 4 bases remained unmatched. Germline CDR1 reads SGHRS; CDR2 reads YFSETQ. CDR3 length: 13 residues. CDR3 region: CASSPGDRDEQYF. DNA of the CDR3: TGCGCCAGCAGCCCTGGGGACAGGGACGAGCAGTACTTC.

Only a few counts were recorded for this clone. The chain has TRBV5-6 and TRBJ2-1; TRBD2 matches 8 bases. Germline V CDR1 and CDR2: SGHDT, YYEEEE. V dropped 0 bases and J dropped 5; count of bases not matched to a gene: 4. This CDR3 contains 15 residues. CDR3 bases: TGTGCCAGCAGCTTGGAGCGGGAGTGGAACAATGAGCAGTTCTTC. It translates to CASSLEREWNNEQFF. Drawing the rest from reference TRBV5-6 and TRBJ2-1, the complete variable domain is DAGVTQSPTHLIKTRGQQVTLRCSPKSGHDTVSWYQQALGQGPQFIFQYYEEEERQRGNFPDRFSGHQFPNYSSELNVNALLLGDSALYLCASSLEREWNNEQFFGPGTRLTVL.

This clone was counted once. The chain couples TRBV30 to TRBJ1-2; the D is unclear. This CDR3 spans 8 amino acids. V gave up 7 bases and J gave up 6 bases, with 3 bases separating them. Germline-derived CDR1 and CDR2 are GTSNPN and SVGIG (reference sequence). The CDR3 DNA reads as TGTGCCTCGGATGGCTACACCTTC. Protein product: CASDGYTF.

The V gene is TRBV27, the J gene TRBJ2-1; tentatively, D is TRBD2 (6 bases). The CDR3 spans 15 residues. V was cut by 4 bases and J by 6 bases, with 16 bases left in between. Looked up from germline, CDR1 is MNHEY and CDR2 is SMNVEV (reference sequence). The DNA of the CDR3 is TGTGCCAGCAGTTGGCGGGGAGCGGGCGGCAATGAGCAGTTCTTC. Translated, it gives CASSWRGAGGNEQFF.

This chain uses TRBV7-6 with TRBJ1-2, with D perhaps TRBD1 (6 bases). V was clipped by 5 bases and J by 6 bases, with 16 bases between them. The CDR3 spans 14 residues. Germline V CDR1 and CDR2: SGHVS, FNYEAQ. The CDR3 loop is CASSQSGGADGYTF. As DNA, the CDR3 is TGTGCCAGCAGCCAAAGCGGGGGGGCGGATGGCTACACCTTC.

The gene calls are TRBV27 and TRBJ2-3, with D possibly matching TRBD2 (6 bases). CDR1 MNHEY and CDR2 SMNVEV come from the germline V gene (reference sequence). Trimming cost V 4 bases and J 4 bases, with 18 bases left between them. There are 16 residues in the CDR3. CDR3 in DNA: TGTGCCAGCAGTTCGGCGGGGACTCCCTCCCCAGATACGCAGTATTTT. The encoded protein is CASSSAGTPSPDTQYF.

The count of this clone is one. The CDR3 loop reads CASSDRQGSYNSPLHF. CDR3 DNA: TGCGCCAGCAGCGACCGACAGGGCTCCTATAATTCACCCCTCCACTTT. This rearrangement joins TRBV4-1 to TRBJ1-6, with 7 bases matching TRBD1. From germline, CDR1 is MGHRA and CDR2 YSYEKL. The length of the CDR3 is 16 residues. Losses at the gene ends were 5 bases for V and 0 bases for J; bases not matched to a gene: 4.

In the case of this clone: Other DNA variants within this sample encode the same CDR3. The rearrangement uses TRBV5-6 and TRBJ2-7; D remains ambiguous. Germline V CDR1 and CDR2: SGHDT, YYEEEE. The V gene lost 1 base and the J gene lost 0 bases, with 5 bases spanning the gap. The CDR3 is 13 amino acids. The CDR3 loop reads CASSLRDSYEQYF. CDR3 bases: TGTGCCAGCAGCTTGAGAGACTCCTACGAGCAGTACTTC.

This chain links TRBV6-6 with TRBJ2-5, with TRBD2 matching 7 bases. Looked up from germline, CDR1 is MNHNY and CDR2 is SVGAGI (reference sequence). With V trimmed by 6 bases and J by 1 base, 5 bases remained unmatched. This CDR3 has 14 amino acids. In DNA form, the CDR3 reads TGTGCCAGCAGCCTCAGCGGGGTCCAAGAGACCCAGTACTTC. Amino acid sequence: CASSLSGVQETQYF.

This clone was counted once. V gene TRBV30 combines with J gene TRBJ1-2, with unresolved D. From germline, CDR1 is GTSNPN and CDR2 SVGIG (reference sequence). This CDR3 comprises 13 residues. V was clipped by 0 bases and J by 8 bases, with 13 bases between them. Here the CDR3 DNA reads TGTGCCTGGAGTGTGGGAGACTCGCGGGGCTACACCTTC. Translation: CAWSVGDSRGYTF.

The rearrangement joins TRBV2 to TRBJ2-7; no firm D call. The CDR3 runs to 11 residues. Trimming removed 10 bases from V and 7 bases from J, with 14 bases in between. From germline, CDR1 is SNHLY and CDR2 FYNNEI. The CDR3 nucleotides read TGTGCCACCCATGCAATGGCGGAGCAGTACTTC. This codes for CATHAMAEQYF.

The chain uses TRBV28 and TRBJ2-3, with 10 bases lining up with TRBD2. Germline V CDR1 and CDR2: MDHEN, SYDVKM. The CDR3 has 19 amino acids. Trimming took 5 bases from V and 0 from J; bases not matched to a gene: 14. In DNA, the CDR3 is TGTGCCAGCAGTAGCCCCGGCGATAGCGGGGGGCCAAGCACAGATACGCAGTATTTT. Translating gives CASSSPGDSGGPSTDTQYF.

The chain couples TRBV27 to TRBJ1-1; tentatively, D is TRBD1 (5 bases). V shed 3 bases and J shed 3 bases, with 11 bases lying between them. CDR3 length: 14 residues. The germline gives CDR1 MNHEY, CDR2 SMNVEV (reference sequence). The chain's CDR3 is CASSFPGRYTEAFF. CDR3 in DNA: TGTGCCAGCAGTTTCCCGGGACGCTACACTGAAGCTTTCTTT.

J is TRBJ1-4 and V is TRBV7-8; D possibly corresponds to TRBD1 (5 bases). CDR3 length: 14 residues. The V gene lost 5 bases and the J gene lost 3 bases, with 10 bases spanning the gap. Germline assignment: CDR1 SGHVS and CDR2 FQNEAQ. CDR3 residues: CASSPRGANEKLFF. The CDR3 bases are TGTGCCAGCAGCCCCCGGGGGGCTAATGAAAAACTGTTTTTT. Full variable domain (remainder filled in from reference TRBV7-8 and TRBJ1-4): GAGVSQSPRYKVAKRGQDVALRCDPISGHVSLFWYQQALGQGPEFLTYFQNEAQLDKSGLPSDRFFAERPEGSVSTLKIQRTQQEDSAVYLCASSPRGANEKLFFGSGTQLSVL.

The rearrangement links TRBV9 to TRBJ2-3; 12 nucleotides line up with TRBD2. The ends lost 4 bases at V and 3 bases at J; junction bases unmatched: 6. Germline V gene lookup returns CDR1 SGDLS and CDR2 YYNGEE. The CDR3 consists of 16 residues. In DNA, the CDR3 is TGTGCCAGCAGCAAACGGACTAGCGGGATTACAGATACGCAGTATTTT. Translation gives CASSKRTSGITDTQYF.

In DNA, the CDR3 is TGTGCCAGCAGCTCGGGACTAGCGGGGTGGGGCTCCTACGAGCAGTACTTC. Translation: CASSSGLAGWGSYEQYF. This chain uses TRBV7-2 with TRBJ2-7; TRBD2 aligns across 13 bases. The CDR3 runs 17 residues. Per germline, CDR1 SGHTA and CDR2 FQGNSA. The trim removed 4 bases at V and 0 bases at J, leaving 6 bases unmatched.

This sequence joins TRBV14 and TRBJ1-2, with D possibly being TRBD1 (6 bases). Germline-derived CDR1 and CDR2 are SGHDN and FVKESK. V was shortened by 4 bases and J by 3 bases, with 15 bases between the two germline ends. The length of the CDR3 is 15 residues. For the CDR3, the DNA is TGTGCCAGCAGCCCTGTTGCAGGGGTTGACTATGGCTACACCTTC. This translates into CASSPVAGVDYGYTF.

This sequence joins TRBV28 and TRBJ2-1; D is perhaps TRBD2 (7 bases). Per germline, CDR1 MDHEN and CDR2 SYDVKM. Trimming removed 6 bases from V and 0 bases from J, with 21 bases in between. The CDR3 consists of 18 residues. CDR3 nucleotide sequence: TGTGCCAGCAGCCGTCCCGGGACATGGACTAGCTCCTACAATGAGCAGTTCTTC. It yields the protein CASSRPGTWTSSYNEQFF.

V gene TRBV13 combines with J gene TRBJ1-2; D unresolved. Trimming pared 4 bases from V and 4 bases from J, leaving 10 bases between. There are 13 residues in the CDR3. Germline lookup yields CDR1 PRHDT and CDR2 FYEKMQ (reference sequence). The CDR3 DNA reads as TGTGCCAGCAGCTCGACCTCTGGCTATGGCTACACCTTC. As protein: CASSSTSGYGYTF.

The rearrangement links TRBV4-1 to TRBJ1-5; D not certain. V was shortened by 1 base and J by 9 bases, with 13 bases between the two germline ends. The CDR3 has 14 residues. The germline CDR1 and CDR2 sequences are MGHRA and YSYEKL. CDR3 nucleotides: TGCGCCAGCAGCCAAGGGCCCTCCGGGTGGCCCCAGCATTTT. Translated: CASSQGPSGWPQHF.

The chain has TRBV7-2 and TRBJ1-1; no firm D call. V shed 5 bases and J shed 0 bases, with 13 bases lying between them. CDR3 length equals 15 residues. CDR1 SGHTA and CDR2 FQGNSA come from the germline V gene. CDR3 sequence (DNA): TGTGCCAGCAGCCAAGCCCCCCGCTTGAACACTGAAGCTTTCTTT. It is translated as CASSQAPRLNTEAFF.

V gene TRBV9 combines with J gene TRBJ2-2, with D perhaps TRBD1 (5 bases). V lost 0 bases to trimming and J lost 5 bases, with 11 bases between them. This CDR3 comprises 15 residues. Germline V gives CDR1 SGDLS, CDR2 YYNGEE. The CDR3 protein is CASSVETGGTGELFF. The DNA for the CDR3 is TGTGCCAGCAGCGTAGAAACAGGCGGTACCGGGGAGCTGTTTTTT.